The rows below give T cell receptor beta chains drawn from one sample of a study of T cells in Graves' hyperthyroidism and ophthalmopathy. TCRdb processed the multiplex PCR reads anew with MiXCR; each CDR3 protein has one entry. Altogether hundreds of thousands of distinct CDR3 sequences are present, less than 25% being singletons, with the ten largest covering 34%. Sequenced material: blood. Receptors originate from a man between 25 and 39 years old with Graves' ophthalmopathy. Each CDR3 is given with its conserved first and last residue. Fields, in order: D gene, clone size, J gene, V gene, CDR3 DNA, CDR3 protein. A D gene is named only where the DNA matches it firmly. Clone size is shown for a subset of rows, as once, few, many or a class of expanded clone.

>NA|many|TRBJ2-5|TRBV18
TGTGCCAGCTCACCAGAAAACCAAGAGACCCAGTACTTC
CASSPENQETQYF
>NA|few|TRBJ2-6|TRBV3-1
TGTGCCAGCAGCCAGCAGTCTAGCGGGGCCAACGTCCTGACTTTC
CASSQQSSGANVLTF
>TRBD2|NA|TRBJ2-7|TRBV20-1
TGCAGTGCTAGAGTGGAACGGGAGGTCTACGAGCAGTACTTC
CSARVEREVYEQYF
>TRBD2|NA|TRBJ2-1|TRBV15
TGTGCCACCAGCCGTGAGCGGGAGCGATACAATGAGCAGTTCTTC
CATSRERERYNEQFF
>NA|NA|TRBJ2-7|TRBV25-1
TGTGCCAGCAGTGAATCGGGTCTCTACGAGCAGTACTTC
CASSESGLYEQYF
>TRBD2|few|TRBJ2-1|TRBV20-1
TGCAGTGCTTTACGGACTAGCGGGAGTAGTGAGCAGTTCTTC
CSALRTSGSSEQFF
>NA|NA|TRBJ2-3|TRBV7-2
TGTGCCAGCAGCGGGGGAGTCTTCACAGATACGCAGTATTTT
CASSGGVFTDTQYF
>NA|NA|TRBJ2-2|TRBV7-6
TGTGCCAGCAGCTTAATTTCGGGCAGGGCCCCCGGGGAGCTGTTTTTT
CASSLISGRAPGELFF
>TRBD1|NA|TRBJ2-1|TRBV29-1
TGCAGCGTCTCAGGGGGCCCCTCCTACAATGAGCAGTTCTTC
CSVSGGPSYNEQFF
>TRBD1|few|TRBJ1-5|TRBV4-1
TGCGCCAGCAGCCAAGATCCGGGGACAGCGGTGAGCAATCAGCCCCAGCATTTT
CASSQDPGTAVSNQPQHF
>TRBD2|NA|TRBJ2-1|TRBV20-1
TGCAGTGCCCCGGGACTAGTGTACAATGAGCAGTTCTTC
CSAPGLVYNEQFF
>TRBD2|many|TRBJ2-1|TRBV28
TGTGCCAGCCTAAGCGGGAGTCTTACCTACAATGAGCAGTTCTTC
CASLSGSLTYNEQFF
>TRBD1|NA|TRBJ1-1|TRBV11-2
TGTGCCAGCAGCTTAGGCCCGGGACAGGGGGCGGGCACTGAAGCTTTCTTT
CASSLGPGQGAGTEAFF
>TRBD1|few|TRBJ1-2|TRBV28
TGTGCCAGCAGTTCACTTGAACAGGGGAACTATGGCTACACCTTC
CASSSLEQGNYGYTF
>NA|few|TRBJ2-3|TRBV6-5
TGTGCCAGCAGTTACCAGGGACGCGATACGCAGTATTTT
CASSYQGRDTQYF
>TRBD1|NA|TRBJ1-5|TRBV7-6
TGTGCCAGCAGCCGCCTCCCCCCAGGGGGGTCTGATCAGCCCCAGCATTTT
CASSRLPPGGSDQPQHF
>NA|NA|TRBJ2-1|TRBV4-2
TGTGCCAGCAGCCAAGATGGCGGGAACTCCTACAATGAGCAGTTCTTC
CASSQDGGNSYNEQFF
>TRBD1|many|TRBJ2-7|TRBV28
TGTGCCAGCAGTTTAGGGGACAGACCCTCCTACGAGCAGTACTTC
CASSLGDRPSYEQYF
>TRBD1|NA|TRBJ1-2|TRBV4-1
TGCGCCAGCAGCCAAGTGGTCAGGGGGCGCGGCTACACCTTC
CASSQVVRGRGYTF
>NA|many|TRBJ2-1|TRBV7-2
TGTGCCAGCACCGGCGACAGCGGCAACAATGAGCAGTTCTTC
CASTGDSGNNEQFF
>NA|NA|TRBJ2-7|TRBV13
TGTGCCAGCAGCCCCCTGGTGAACGAGCAGTACTTC
CASSPLVNEQYF
>TRBD1|many|TRBJ2-1|TRBV6-5
TGTGCCAGCAGTTACGAGGGGGCGCCCTACAATGAGCAGTTCTTC
CASSYEGAPYNEQFF
>NA|many|TRBJ1-1|TRBV30
TGTGCCTGGAGTGTAGGGGGTATCACTGAAGCTTTCTTT
CAWSVGGITEAFF
>TRBD1|many|TRBJ2-7|TRBV27
TGTGCCAGCAGTTTCTTCGGACAGGAACCTTACGAGCAGTACTTC
CASSFFGQEPYEQYF
>NA|few|TRBJ2-3|TRBV28
TGTGCCAGCATTTTTGGTGCGGGACAGAACAGGGTCACAGATACGCAGTATTTT
CASIFGAGQNRVTDTQYF
>TRBD2|NA|TRBJ2-2|TRBV19
TGTGCCAGTAGTACTGTAATTAGCGGGAGGTCCTACACCGGGGAGCTGTTTTTT
CASSTVISGRSYTGELFF
>TRBD1|many|TRBJ2-7|TRBV2
TGTGCCAGCAGTGAAGCCCCGACAGGGGCCGCCTACGAGCAGTACTTC
CASSEAPTGAAYEQYF
>NA|few|TRBJ1-2|TRBV20-1
TGCAGTGCTAGAGACAGGCCTCGGGGCTACACCTTC
CSARDRPRGYTF
>TRBD1|many|TRBJ1-1|TRBV12-3/TRBV12-4
TGTGCCAGCAGTTTGACAGGGGGGGAAGCTTTCTTT
CASSLTGGEAFF
>NA|many|TRBJ2-7|TRBV2
TGTGCCAGCAGACAGTCCTACGAGCAGTACTTC
CASRQSYEQYF
>NA|few|TRBJ2-7|TRBV11-2
TGTGCCAGCAGCTTAGGGGGGACAAAGCGTTACGAGCAGTACTTC
CASSLGGTKRYEQYF
>TRBD1|few|TRBJ2-3|TRBV28
TGTGCCAGCAGGGCACAGGGGTCCAACACAGATACGCAGTATTTT
CASRAQGSNTDTQYF
>TRBD2|many|TRBJ2-5|TRBV2
TGTGCCAGCAGCGCTATACCGGGACTAGTAATCGCACATGGGGAAGAGACCCAGTACTTC
CASSAIPGLVIAHGEETQYF
>NA|NA|TRBJ2-3|TRBV20-1
TGCAGTGCTAGAGATCCCCTAGGGTCAGATACGCAGTATTTT
CSARDPLGSDTQYF
>TRBD2|few|TRBJ2-7|TRBV20-1
TGCAGTGCCCGTACTTCCGGACTAGCGGGTTATGAGCAGTACTTC
CSARTSGLAGYEQYF
>NA|few|TRBJ2-5|TRBV13
TGTGCCAGCAGCTTCAACTCACAGGAGCAAGAGACCCAGTACTTC
CASSFNSQEQETQYF
>TRBD1|many|TRBJ1-1|TRBV7-2
TGTGCCAGCAGCTTAGGAAACAGGGGGCTCCGGGGGTCTGAAGCTTTCTTT
CASSLGNRGLRGSEAFF
>TRBD2|many|TRBJ2-3|TRBV9
TGTGCCAGCAGCGTAGCCTCTAGCGGGACGTCAGATACGCAGTATTTT
CASSVASSGTSDTQYF